Following are 8 T cell receptor beta chains from one sample sequenced in a study of low-dose radiotherapy and immunotherapy resistance in tumors. Covering alpha and beta chains, TRAV- and TRBV-specific primers were used for the first-strand cDNA. TCR amplification used about 18 PCR cycles, a constant-region primer and a V-primer adapter. MiXCR, applied by TCRdb to the reads, yields one record per CDR3 protein. The sample carries about 18,000 distinct CDR3 sequences, approximately 63% recorded once. These receptors were collected from a human donor with advanced metastatic prostate, ovarian, gallbladder or colorectal cancer (not recorded which). This table probably holds off-target reads from a library built for another chain.

V and J are TRBV7-2 and TRBJ1-2; 7 bases map to TRBD1. The germline V gene encodes CDR1 SGHTA and CDR2 FQGNSA. The CDR3 contains 12 residues. The trim removed 5 bases at V and 7 bases at J, leaving 4 bases unmatched. CDR3 sequence reads: CASSPTGFGYTF. CDR3 sequence (DNA): TGTGCCAGCAGCCCGACAGGGTTTGGCTACACCTTC.

This chain uses TRBV11-1 with TRBJ2-3; TRBD1 matches 9 bases. The germline CDR1 and CDR2 sequences are SGHAT and FQDESV (reference sequence). The J segment lost 4 bases and the V segment lost 0 bases, leaving 8 bases of the junction unmatched. CDR3 size: 17 residues. The CDR3 DNA reads TGTGCCAGCAGCTTAGCGCTTGGGACAGGGCTGGCAGATACGCAGTATTTT. Its protein product is CASSLALGTGLADTQYF.

CDR3 region: CASSRDNYGYTF. Here the CDR3 DNA reads TGTGCCAGTAGTAGAGACAACTATGGCTACACCTTC. The rearrangement uses TRBV19 and TRBJ1-2, with D unclear. V was cut by 4 bases and J by 2 bases, with 5 bases left in between. The CDR3 is 12 residues long. Germline assignment: CDR1 LNHDA and CDR2 SQIVND (reference sequence).

The genes are TRBV5-5 and TRBJ1-1, with D hard to call. This CDR3 region has 13 residues. V was trimmed by 3 bases and J by 7 bases, leaving 13 bases between them. The germline CDR1 and CDR2 sequences are SGHKS and YYEKEE (reference sequence). The CDR3: CASSWGRTGEAFF. CDR3 in DNA: TGTGCCAGCAGCTGGGGTAGGACCGGTGAAGCTTTCTTT. Based on the CDR3 plus reference TRBV5-5 and TRBJ1-1, the full variable domain is DAGVTQSPTHLIKTRGQQVTLRCSPISGHKSVSWYQQVLGQGPQFIFQYYEKEERGRGNFPDRFSARQFPNYSSELNVNALLLGDSALYLCASSWGRTGEAFFGQGTRLTVV.

This clonotype was found once. The chain employs TRBV19 and TRBJ1-5; no firm D call. Germline values: CDR1 LNHDA, CDR2 SQIVND (reference sequence). V was shortened by 6 bases and J by 5 bases, with 17 bases between the two germline ends. The CDR3 length is 15 residues. CDR3 in DNA: TGTGCCAGTAGCCCATTTAGTCAGGTCTATCAGCCCCAGCATTTT. Its protein is CASSPFSQVYQPQHF.

A note on this clonotype: A read error may account for a junction end that differs from germline. The genes are TRBV11-2 and TRBJ2-7, with 8 bases aligning to TRBD2. Germline V gene sequence: CDR1 SGHAT, CDR2 FQNNGV. CDR3 length: 13 amino acids. DNA for the CDR3: TGTGCCAGCACCTTAGCGGGAACCTACGAGCAGTACTTC. Its translation: CASTLAGTYEQYF.

This chain connects TRBV11-3 to TRBJ2-1; D uncertain. Trimming removed 1 base at V and 4 bases at J, with 5 bases between. Germline V gene sequence: CDR1 SGHNT, CDR2 YENEEA. The CDR3 has 13 residues. CDR3 loop: CASSLGGYNEQFF. The CDR3 nucleotides read TGTGCCAGCAGCTTAGGGGGATACAATGAGCAGTTCTTC.

V is TRBV9 and J is TRBJ2-3, with 11 positions matching TRBD2. Germline loops: CDR1 SGDLS, CDR2 YYNGEE. With V trimmed by 3 bases and J by 6 bases, 9 bases remained unmatched. The length of the CDR3 is 16 residues. CDR3 in DNA: TGTGCCAGCAGCGCGACTAGCGGGACACGGGGCGATACGCAGTATTTT. Amino acid sequence: CASSATSGTRGDTQYF.